The source of this TCR beta chain is a study of OX40 agonist ivuxolimab in advanced cancers. Across the study: All patients had ivuxolimab intravenously every 2 weeks at 0.01 to 10 mg/kg. With a range of roughly 20 to 90, age averaged 60 years, and around 80% were male. Study results and caveats: Both blood CD4+ and CD8+ T cells showed clonal growth by week 6 at 0.1 to 3.0 mg/kg.

CDR1 and CDR2 from the germline V gene are MNHEY and SMNVEV (reference sequence). V lost 1 base to trimming and J lost 0 bases; unmatched junction nucleotides: 2. The CDR3 sequence is 16 residues long. Comments on this clone: Its cognate antigen is unknown.

The assay was immunoSEQ multiplex PCR, and TCRdb's table has in-frame clones only and misses some. Found here are fewer than 80,000 clones, approximately 81% of them singletons; the top ten hold over 5%. This sequence was found in an adult with an advanced solid tumor such as melanoma, head and neck, liver or kidney cancer. The source material was CD4+ or CD8+ T cells sorted from blood, sampled in a trial of the OX40 agonist ivuxolimab. V usage is TRBV27 and J usage is TRBJ2-1; TRBD2 aligns across 8 bases. Written as DNA, the CDR3 is TGTGCCAGCAGTTTATTTAGCGGGAACTCCTACAATGAGCAGTTCTTC. Its protein product is CASSLFSGNSYNEQFF.